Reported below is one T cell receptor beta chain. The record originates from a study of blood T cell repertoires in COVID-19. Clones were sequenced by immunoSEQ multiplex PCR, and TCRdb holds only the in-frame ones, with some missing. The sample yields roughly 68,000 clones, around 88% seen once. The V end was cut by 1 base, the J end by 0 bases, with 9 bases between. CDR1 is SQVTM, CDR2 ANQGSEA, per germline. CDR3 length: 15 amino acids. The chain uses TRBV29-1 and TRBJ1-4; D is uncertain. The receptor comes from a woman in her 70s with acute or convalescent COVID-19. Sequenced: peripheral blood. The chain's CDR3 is CSVEAFTATNEKLFF. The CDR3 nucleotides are TGCAGCGTTGAAGCGTTTACAGCAACTAATGAAAAACTGTTTTTT. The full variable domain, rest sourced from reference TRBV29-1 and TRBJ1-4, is SAVISQKPSRDICQRGTSLTIQCQVDSQVTMMFWYRQQPGQSLTLIATANQGSEATYESGFVIDKFPISRPNLTFSTLTVSNMSPEDSSIYLCSVEAFTATNEKLFFGSGTQLSVL.